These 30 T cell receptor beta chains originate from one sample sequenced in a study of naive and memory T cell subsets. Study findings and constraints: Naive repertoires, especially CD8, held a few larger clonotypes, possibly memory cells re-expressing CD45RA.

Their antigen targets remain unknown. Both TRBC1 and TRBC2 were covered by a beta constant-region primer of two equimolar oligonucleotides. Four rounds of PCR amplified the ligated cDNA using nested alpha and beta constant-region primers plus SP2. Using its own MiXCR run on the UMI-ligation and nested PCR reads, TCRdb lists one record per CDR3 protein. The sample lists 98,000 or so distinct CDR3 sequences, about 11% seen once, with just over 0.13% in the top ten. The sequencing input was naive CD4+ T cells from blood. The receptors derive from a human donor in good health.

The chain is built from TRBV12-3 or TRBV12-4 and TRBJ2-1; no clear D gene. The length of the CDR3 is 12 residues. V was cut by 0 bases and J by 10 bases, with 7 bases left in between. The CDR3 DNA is TGTGCCAGCAGTTTAGCACGAGGCGAGCAGTTCTTC. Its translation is CASSLARGEQFF.

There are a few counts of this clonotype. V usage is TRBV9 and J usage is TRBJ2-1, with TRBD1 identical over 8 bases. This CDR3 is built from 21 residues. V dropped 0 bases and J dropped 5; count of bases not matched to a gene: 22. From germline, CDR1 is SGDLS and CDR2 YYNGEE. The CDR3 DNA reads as TGTGCCAGCAGCGTAGTAGGCCATGATCCCTCGGCAGGGGGCCGGGACAATGAGCAGTTCTTC. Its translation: CASSVVGHDPSAGGRDNEQFF.

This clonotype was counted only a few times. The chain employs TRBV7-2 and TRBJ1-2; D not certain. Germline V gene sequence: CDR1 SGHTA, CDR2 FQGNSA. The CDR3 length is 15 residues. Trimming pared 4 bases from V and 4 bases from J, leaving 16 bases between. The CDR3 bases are TGTGCCAGCAGCTATTTTGGGATCTCTCGCTATGGCTACACCTTC. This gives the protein CASSYFGISRYGYTF.

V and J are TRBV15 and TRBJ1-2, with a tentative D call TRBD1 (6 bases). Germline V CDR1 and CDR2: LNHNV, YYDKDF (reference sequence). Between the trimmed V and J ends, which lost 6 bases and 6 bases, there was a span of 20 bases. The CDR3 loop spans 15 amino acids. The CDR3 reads CATREVTGLGHGYTF. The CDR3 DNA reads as TGTGCCACCAGAGAAGTCACAGGGCTGGGCCATGGCTACACCTTC.

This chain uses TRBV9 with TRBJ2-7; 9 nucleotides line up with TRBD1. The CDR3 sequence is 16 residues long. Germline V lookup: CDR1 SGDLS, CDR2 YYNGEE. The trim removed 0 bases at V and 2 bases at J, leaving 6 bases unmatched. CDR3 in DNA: TGTGCCAGCAGCGTAGCCGGGACAGGGCAGACCTACGAGCAGTACTTC. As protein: CASSVAGTGQTYEQYF. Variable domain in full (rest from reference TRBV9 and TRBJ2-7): DSGVTQTPKHLITATGQRVTLRCSPRSGDLSVYWYQQSLDQGLQFLIQYYNGEERAKGNILERFSAQQFPDLHSELNLSSLELGDSALYFCASSVAGTGQTYEQYFGPGTRLTVT.

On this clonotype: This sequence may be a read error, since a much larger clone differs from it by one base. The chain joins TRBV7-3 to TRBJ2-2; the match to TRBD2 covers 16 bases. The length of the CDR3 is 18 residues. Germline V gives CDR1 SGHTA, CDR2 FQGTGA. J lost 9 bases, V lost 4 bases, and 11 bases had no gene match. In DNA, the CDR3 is TGTGCCAGCAGCTCCTCGGGACTAGCGGGAGGGTATACCAGGGAGCTGTTTTTT. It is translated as CASSSSGLAGGYTRELFF.

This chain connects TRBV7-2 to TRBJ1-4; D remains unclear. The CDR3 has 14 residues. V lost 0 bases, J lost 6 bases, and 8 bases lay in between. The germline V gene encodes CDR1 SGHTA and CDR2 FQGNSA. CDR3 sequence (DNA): TGTGCCAGCAGCTTAGCGGTGCAGGATGAAAAACTGTTTTTT. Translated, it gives CASSLAVQDEKLFF.

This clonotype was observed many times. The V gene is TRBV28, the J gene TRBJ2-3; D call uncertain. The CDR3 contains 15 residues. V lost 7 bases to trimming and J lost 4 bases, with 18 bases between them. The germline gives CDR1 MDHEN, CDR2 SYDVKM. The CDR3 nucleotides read TGTGCCAGCATCAGTGGAGCAATCGGGCCAGATACGCAGTATTTT. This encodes CASISGAIGPDTQYF.

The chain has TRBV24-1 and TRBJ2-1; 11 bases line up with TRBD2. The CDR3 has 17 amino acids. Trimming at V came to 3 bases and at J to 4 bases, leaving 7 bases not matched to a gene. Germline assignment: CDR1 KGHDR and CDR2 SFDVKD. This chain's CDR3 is CATSDHRLAGLYNEQFF. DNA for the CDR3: TGTGCCACCAGTGATCACCGACTAGCGGGACTTTACAATGAGCAGTTCTTC.

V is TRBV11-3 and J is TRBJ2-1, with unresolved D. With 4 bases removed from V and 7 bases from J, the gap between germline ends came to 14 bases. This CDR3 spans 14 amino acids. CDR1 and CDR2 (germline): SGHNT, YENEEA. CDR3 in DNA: TGTGCCAGCAGCTCCCGAGTGGGATCGAATGAGCAGTTCTTC. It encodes CASSSRVGSNEQFF.

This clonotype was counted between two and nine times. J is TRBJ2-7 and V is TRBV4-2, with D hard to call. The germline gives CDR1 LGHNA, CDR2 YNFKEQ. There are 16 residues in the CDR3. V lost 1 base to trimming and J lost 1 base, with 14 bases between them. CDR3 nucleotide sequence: TGTGCCAGCAGCCAAGCCACCCTGGATAGGTCCTACGAGCAGTACTTC. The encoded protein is CASSQATLDRSYEQYF.

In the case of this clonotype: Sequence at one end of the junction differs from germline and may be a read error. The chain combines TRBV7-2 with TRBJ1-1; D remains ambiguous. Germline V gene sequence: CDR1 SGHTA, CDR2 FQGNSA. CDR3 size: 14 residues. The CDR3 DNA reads TGTGCCAGCAGCTTAGGACCGTTGAACACTGAACCTTTCTTT. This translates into CASSLGPLNTEPFF. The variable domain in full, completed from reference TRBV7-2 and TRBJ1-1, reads GAGVSQSPSNKVTEKGKDVELRCDPISGHTALYWYRQSLGQGLEFLIYFQGNSAPDKSGLPSDRFSAERTGGSVSTLTIQRTQQEDSAVYLCASSLGPLNTEPFFGQGTRLTVV.

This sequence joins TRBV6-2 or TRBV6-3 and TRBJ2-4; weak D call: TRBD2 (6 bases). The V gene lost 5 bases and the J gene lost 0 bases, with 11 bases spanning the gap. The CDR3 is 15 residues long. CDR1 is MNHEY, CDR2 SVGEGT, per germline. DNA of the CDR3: TGTGCCAGCAGTACTAGCTTTGGAGCCAAAAACATTCAGTACTTC. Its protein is CASSTSFGAKNIQYF.

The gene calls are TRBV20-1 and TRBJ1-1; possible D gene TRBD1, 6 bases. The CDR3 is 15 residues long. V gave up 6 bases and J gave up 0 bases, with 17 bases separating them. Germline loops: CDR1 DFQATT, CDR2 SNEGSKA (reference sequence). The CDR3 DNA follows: TGCAGTGCCGCCCCAGGGACACTCATGAACACTGAAGCTTTCTTT. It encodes CSAAPGTLMNTEAFF.

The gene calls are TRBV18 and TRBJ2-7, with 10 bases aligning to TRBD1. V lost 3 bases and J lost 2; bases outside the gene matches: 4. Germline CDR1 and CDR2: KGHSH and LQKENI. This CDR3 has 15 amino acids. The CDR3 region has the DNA TGTGCCAGCTCACCCGGGACAGGGGCTACCTACGAGCAGTACTTC. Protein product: CASSPGTGATYEQYF.

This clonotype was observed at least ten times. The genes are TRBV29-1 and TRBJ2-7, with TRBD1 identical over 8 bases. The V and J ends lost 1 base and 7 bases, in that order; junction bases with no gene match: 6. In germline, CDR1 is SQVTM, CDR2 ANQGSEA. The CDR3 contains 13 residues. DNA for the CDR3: TGCAGCGTTGAAGGGACAGGGTTCGGTGAGCAGTACTTC. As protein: CSVEGTGFGEQYF.

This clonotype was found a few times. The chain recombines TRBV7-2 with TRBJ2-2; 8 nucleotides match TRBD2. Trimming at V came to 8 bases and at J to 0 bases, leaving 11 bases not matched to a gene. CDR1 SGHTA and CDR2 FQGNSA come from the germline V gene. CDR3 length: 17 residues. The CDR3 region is CASALRRGGSNTGELFF. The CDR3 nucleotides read TGTGCCAGCGCCCTCCGTCGGGGGGGTTCGAACACCGGGGAGCTGTTTTTT.

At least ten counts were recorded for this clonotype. The chain's CDR3 is CASRHSATNEQFF. In nucleotides, the CDR3 is TGTGCCAGCAGACATTCAGCGACCAATGAGCAGTTCTTC. V gene TRBV28 combines with J gene TRBJ2-1, with D unresolved. Deletions cut 6 bases from V and 6 bases from J, with 12 bases between. The CDR3 has 13 amino acids. Germline V gene sequence: CDR1 MDHEN, CDR2 SYDVKM. The variable domain in full, with the rest retrieved from reference TRBV28 and TRBJ2-1, is DVKVTQSSRYLVKRTGEKVFLECVQDMDHENMFWYRQDPGLGLRLIYFSYDVKMKEKGDIPEGYSVSREKKERFSLILESASTNQTSMYLCASRHSATNEQFFGPGTRLTVL.

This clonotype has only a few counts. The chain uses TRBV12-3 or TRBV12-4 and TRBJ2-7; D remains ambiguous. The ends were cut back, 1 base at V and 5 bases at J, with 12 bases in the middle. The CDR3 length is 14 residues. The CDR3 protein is CASSLGVVQNEQYF. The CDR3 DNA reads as TGTGCCAGCAGTTTAGGCGTAGTTCAGAACGAGCAGTACTTC.

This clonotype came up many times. CDR3 sequence (DNA): TGCAGCGCCCAACAGGGCAATCGTGAAAAACTGTTTTTT. As protein: CSAQQGNREKLFF. The V and J genes are TRBV29-1 and TRBJ1-4; a weak D match, TRBD1 (6 bases). The CDR3 runs to 13 residues. The ends were cut back, 7 bases at V and 7 bases at J, with 16 bases in the middle. Germline CDR1 and CDR2: SQVTM and ANQGSEA.

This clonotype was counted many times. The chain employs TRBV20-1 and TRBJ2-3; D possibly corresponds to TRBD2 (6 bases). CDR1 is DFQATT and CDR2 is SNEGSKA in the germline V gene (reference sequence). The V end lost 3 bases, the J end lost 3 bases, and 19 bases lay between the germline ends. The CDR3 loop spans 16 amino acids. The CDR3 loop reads CSASVGGRITTDTQYF. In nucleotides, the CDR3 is TGCAGTGCTAGTGTCGGGGGACGTATCACAACAGATACGCAGTATTTT.

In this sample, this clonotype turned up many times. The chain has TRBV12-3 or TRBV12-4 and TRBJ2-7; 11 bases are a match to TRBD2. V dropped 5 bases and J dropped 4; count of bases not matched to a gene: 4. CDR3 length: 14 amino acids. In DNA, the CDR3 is TGTGCCAGCAGTCAAAGACTAGCGGGGTACGAGCAGTACTTC. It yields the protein CASSQRLAGYEQYF.

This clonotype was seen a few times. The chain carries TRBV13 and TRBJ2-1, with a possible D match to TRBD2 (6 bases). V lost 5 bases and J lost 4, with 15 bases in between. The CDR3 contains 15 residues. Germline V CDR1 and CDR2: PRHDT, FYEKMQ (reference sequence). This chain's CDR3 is CASSPTGESYNEQFF. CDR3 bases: TGTGCCAGCAGCCCTACGGGGGAATCTTACAATGAGCAGTTCTTC.

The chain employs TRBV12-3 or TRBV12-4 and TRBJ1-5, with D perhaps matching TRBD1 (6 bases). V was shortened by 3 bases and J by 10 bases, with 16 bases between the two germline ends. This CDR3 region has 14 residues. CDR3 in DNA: TGTGCCAGCAGTTTTGGAATCCCCGGGGGCCCCCAGCATTTT. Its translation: CASSFGIPGGPQHF.

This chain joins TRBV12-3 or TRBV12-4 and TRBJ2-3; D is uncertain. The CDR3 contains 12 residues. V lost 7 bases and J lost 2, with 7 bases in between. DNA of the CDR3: TGTGCCAGCACGCCGGCCACAGATACGCAGTATTTT. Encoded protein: CASTPATDTQYF.

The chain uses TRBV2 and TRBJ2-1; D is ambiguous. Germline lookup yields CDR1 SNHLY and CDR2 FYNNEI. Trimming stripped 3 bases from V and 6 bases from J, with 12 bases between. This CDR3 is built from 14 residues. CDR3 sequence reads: CASSEGRFRNEQFF. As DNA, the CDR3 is TGTGCCAGCAGTGAGGGCCGGTTCCGCAATGAGCAGTTCTTC.

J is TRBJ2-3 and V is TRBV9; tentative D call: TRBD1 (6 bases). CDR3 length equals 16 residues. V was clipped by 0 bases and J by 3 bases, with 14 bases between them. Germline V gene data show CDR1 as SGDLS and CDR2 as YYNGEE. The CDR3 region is CASSVEVRGFTDTQYF. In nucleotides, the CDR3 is TGTGCCAGCAGCGTAGAGGTCAGGGGATTTACAGATACGCAGTATTTT.

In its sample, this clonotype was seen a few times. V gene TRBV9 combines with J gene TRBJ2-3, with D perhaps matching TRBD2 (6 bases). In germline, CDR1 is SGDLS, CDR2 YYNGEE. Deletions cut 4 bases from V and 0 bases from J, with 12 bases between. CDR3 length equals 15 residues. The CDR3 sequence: CASSNSLASTDTQYF. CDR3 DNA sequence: TGTGCCAGCAGCAACTCGCTAGCGAGCACAGATACGCAGTATTTT.

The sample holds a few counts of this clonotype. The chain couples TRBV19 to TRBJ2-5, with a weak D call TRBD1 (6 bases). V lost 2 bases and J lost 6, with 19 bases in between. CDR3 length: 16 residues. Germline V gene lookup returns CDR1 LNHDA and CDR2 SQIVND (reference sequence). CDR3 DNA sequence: TGTGCCAGTAGTATAAGTCAGGGGCGTACGTTGAAGACCCAGTACTTC. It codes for CASSISQGRTLKTQYF.

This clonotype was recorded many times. The CDR3 spells CAWGLAGGTYEQYF. CDR3 bases: TGTGCCTGGGGACTAGCGGGAGGGACCTACGAGCAGTACTTC. The genes are TRBV30 and TRBJ2-7; 15 nucleotides agree with TRBD2. The ends lost 5 bases at V and 2 bases at J; junction bases unmatched: 1. CDR1 and CDR2 (germline): GTSNPN, SVGIG (reference sequence). The CDR3 totals 14 residues.